Below, 9 T cell receptor beta chains from the same sample are listed, as sequenced in a study of CD8 T cells in ankylosing spondylitis. Whole-study results and caveats: A motif of roughly eight highly homologous TCR beta variants was seen as apparently characteristic of ankylosing spondylitis blood.

No cognate antigen is known for these TCRs. MiXCR was run by TCRdb on the 5' RACE reads, yielding one entry per CDR3 protein. The data contain 700,000 or so distinct CDR3 sequences, roughly 19% of them singletons. Sequencing was carried out using blood, either unsorted or a sorted T cell fraction (not recorded which). These receptors all stem from a male donor with ankylosing spondylitis.

This clonotype showed up just a few times. This rearrangement joins TRBV24-1 to TRBJ2-2; D is unclear. CDR1 KGHDR and CDR2 SFDVKD come from the germline V gene. CDR3 size: 13 residues. V lost 4 bases and J lost 6, with 8 bases in between. The CDR3 sequence: CATSDTMPGELFF. CDR3 DNA: TGTGCCACCAGTGACACTATGCCCGGGGAGCTGTTTTTT.

In its sample, this clonotype was seen a few times. This rearrangement joins TRBV30 to TRBJ2-1; 7 positions match TRBD2. Per the germline V gene, CDR1 is GTSNPN and CDR2 is SVGIG (reference sequence). Losses at the gene ends were 5 bases for V and 8 bases for J; bases not matched to a gene: 9. CDR3 size: 13 residues. The CDR3 sequence: CAWEDGGSDEQFF. The CDR3 DNA sequence: TGTGCCTGGGAGGACGGGGGGAGCGATGAGCAGTTCTTC. The full variable domain, rest sourced from reference TRBV30 and TRBJ2-1, is SQTIHQWPATLVQPVGSPLSLECTVEGTSNPNLYWYRQAAGRGLQLLFYSVGIGQISSEVPQNLSASRPQDRQFILSSKKLLLSDSGFYLCAWEDGGSDEQFFGPGTRLTVL.

This chain links TRBV10-3 with TRBJ2-1; a weak D match, TRBD1 (6 bases). The CDR3 runs 14 residues. Germline lookup yields CDR1 ENHRY and CDR2 SYGVKD. Trimming cost V 6 bases and J 5 bases, with 14 bases left between them. The CDR3 nucleotides read TGTGCCATCAGCGGAAACAGGGATAACAATGAGCAGTTCTTC. Protein: CAISGNRDNNEQFF.

This clonotype was detected only a few times. The chain recombines TRBV2 with TRBJ2-5, with D perhaps TRBD2 (8 bases). V was clipped by 4 bases and J by 5 bases, with 26 bases between them. CDR3 length: 18 residues. Per germline, CDR1 SNHLY and CDR2 FYNNEI. The CDR3 nucleotides are TGTGCCAGCAGTGGAGGCAGGGGGAGCGGACTAGCTGAGGAGACCCAGTACTTC. Encoded protein: CASSGGRGSGLAEETQYF.

This clonotype was detected only a few times. This chain joins TRBV12-3 or TRBV12-4 and TRBJ2-1, with TRBD2 matching 12 bases. The CDR3 has 13 amino acids. V shed 6 bases, J shed 9 bases, and the junction held 3 bases outside the gene matches. The CDR3: CASRTSGRGEQFF. The DNA for the CDR3 is TGTGCCAGCAGGACTAGCGGGAGAGGTGAGCAGTTCTTC.

V gene TRBV27 combines with J gene TRBJ1-5; 8 nucleotides line up with TRBD1. Germline V lookup: CDR1 MNHEY, CDR2 SMNVEV (reference sequence). The V gene end was trimmed by 3 bases and the J gene end by 6 bases; junction bases not matched to a gene: 10. There are 16 residues in the CDR3. The chain's CDR3 is CASSLGGQGAFQPQHF. CDR3 sequence (DNA): TGTGCCAGCAGTTTGGGAGGGCAGGGGGCGTTTCAGCCCCAGCATTTT.

The chain employs TRBV4-1 and TRBJ1-4; D gene uncertain. Germline lookup yields CDR1 MGHRA and CDR2 YSYEKL. V lost 2 bases, J lost 8 bases, and 9 bases lay in between. The CDR3 sequence is 13 residues long. The DNA for the CDR3 is TGCGCCAGCAGCCAAACCATGAGGGAAAAACTGTTTTTT. Translating gives CASSQTMREKLFF.

CDR3 protein: CSATFSAGGPYEQYF. The DNA for the CDR3 is TGCAGCGCCACTTTTTCCGCGGGAGGGCCATACGAGCAGTACTTC. V and J are TRBV29-1 and TRBJ2-7; 9 bases match TRBD2. V trimming: 7 bases; J trimming: 4 bases; junction bases outside the gene matches: 14. This CDR3 has 15 residues. CDR1 and CDR2 from the germline V gene are SQVTM and ANQGSEA.

This clonotype was recorded a few times. The V gene is TRBV20-1, the J gene TRBJ2-7; D is undetermined. Trimming took off 0 bases at V and 9 bases at J, with 9 bases between the two ends. CDR1 and CDR2 from the germline V gene are DFQATT and SNEGSKA (reference sequence). The CDR3 is 11 residues long. The CDR3 DNA sequence: TGCAGTGCTAGAGATCCAATGGGGCAGTACTTC. Its protein is CSARDPMGQYF.